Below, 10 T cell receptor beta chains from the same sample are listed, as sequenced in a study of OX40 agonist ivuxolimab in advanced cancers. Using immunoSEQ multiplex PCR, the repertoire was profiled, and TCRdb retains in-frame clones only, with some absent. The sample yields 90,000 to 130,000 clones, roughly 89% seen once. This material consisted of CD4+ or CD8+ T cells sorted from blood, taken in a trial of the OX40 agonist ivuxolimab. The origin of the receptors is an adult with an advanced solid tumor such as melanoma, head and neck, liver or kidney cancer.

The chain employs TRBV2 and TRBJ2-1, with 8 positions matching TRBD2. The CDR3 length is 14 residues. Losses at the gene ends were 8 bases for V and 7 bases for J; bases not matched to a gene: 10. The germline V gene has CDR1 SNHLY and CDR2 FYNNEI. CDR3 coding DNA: TGTGCCAGCTTCGGGGCGGGAGGAGGTAATGAGCAGTTCTTC. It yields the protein CASFGAGGGNEQFF.

CDR3 protein: CASSISFGTDRLPAFF. The CDR3 nucleotides are TGTGCCAGTAGTATAAGTTTCGGGACAGATAGACTGCCAGCTTTCTTT. The chain carries TRBV19 and TRBJ1-1; the match to TRBD1 covers 7 bases. Germline V gene sequence: CDR1 LNHDA, CDR2 SQIVND (reference sequence). CDR3 length equals 16 residues. V shed 2 bases and J 10 bases; nucleotides not matched to a gene: 16.

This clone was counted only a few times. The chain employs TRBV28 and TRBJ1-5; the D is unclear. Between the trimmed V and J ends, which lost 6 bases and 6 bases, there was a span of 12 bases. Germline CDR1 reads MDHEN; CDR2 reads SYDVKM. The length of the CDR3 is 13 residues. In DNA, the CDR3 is TGTGCCAGCAGACCAGACAATTCTCAGCCCCAGCATTTT. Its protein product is CASRPDNSQPQHF.

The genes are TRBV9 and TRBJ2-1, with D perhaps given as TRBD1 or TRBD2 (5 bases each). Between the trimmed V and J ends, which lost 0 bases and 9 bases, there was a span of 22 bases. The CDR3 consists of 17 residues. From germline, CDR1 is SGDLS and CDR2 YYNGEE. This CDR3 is CASSVGGGPPGLGEQFF. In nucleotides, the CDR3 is TGTGCCAGCAGCGTAGGTGGGGGACCTCCGGGCTTGGGTGAGCAGTTCTTC. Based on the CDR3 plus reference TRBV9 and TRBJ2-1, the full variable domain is DSGVTQTPKHLITATGQRVTLRCSPRSGDLSVYWYQQSLDQGLQFLIQYYNGEERAKGNILERFSAQQFPDLHSELNLSSLELGDSALYFCASSVGGGPPGLGEQFFGPGTRLTVL.

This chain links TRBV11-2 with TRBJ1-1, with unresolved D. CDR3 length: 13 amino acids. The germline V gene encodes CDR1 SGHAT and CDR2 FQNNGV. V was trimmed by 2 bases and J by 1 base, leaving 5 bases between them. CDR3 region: CASSLTANTEAFF. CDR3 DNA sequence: TGTGCCAGCAGCTTAACAGCGAACACTGAAGCTTTCTTT.

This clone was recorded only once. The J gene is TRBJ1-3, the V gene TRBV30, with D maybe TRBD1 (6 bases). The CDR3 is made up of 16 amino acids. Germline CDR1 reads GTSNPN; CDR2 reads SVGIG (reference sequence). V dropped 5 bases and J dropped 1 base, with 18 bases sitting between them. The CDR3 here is CAWQEEWGASGNTIYF. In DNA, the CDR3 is TGTGCCTGGCAAGAAGAGTGGGGGGCTTCTGGAAACACCATATATTTT.

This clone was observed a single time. The CDR3 is CASSLDRNYEQYF. The CDR3 coding sequence is TGTGCCAGCAGCCTGGACAGAAACTACGAGCAGTACTTC. V usage is TRBV4-2 and J usage is TRBJ2-7, with D possibly being TRBD1 (6 bases). V lost 4 bases and J lost 3, with 10 bases in between. There are 13 residues in the CDR3. Germline V gene sequence: CDR1 LGHNA, CDR2 YNFKEQ.

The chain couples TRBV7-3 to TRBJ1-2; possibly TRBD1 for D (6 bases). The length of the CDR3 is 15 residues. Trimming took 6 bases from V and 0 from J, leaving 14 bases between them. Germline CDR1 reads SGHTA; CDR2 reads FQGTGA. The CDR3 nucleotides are TGTGCCAGCAGACCCAAAGGGGGTTCTAACTATGGCTACACCTTC. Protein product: CASRPKGGSNYGYTF.

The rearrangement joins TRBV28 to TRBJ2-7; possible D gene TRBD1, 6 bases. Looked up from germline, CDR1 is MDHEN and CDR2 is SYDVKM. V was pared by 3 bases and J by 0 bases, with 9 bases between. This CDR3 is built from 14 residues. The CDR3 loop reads CASSLTGNSYEQYF. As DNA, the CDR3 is TGTGCCAGCAGTTTGACAGGTAACTCCTACGAGCAGTACTTC.

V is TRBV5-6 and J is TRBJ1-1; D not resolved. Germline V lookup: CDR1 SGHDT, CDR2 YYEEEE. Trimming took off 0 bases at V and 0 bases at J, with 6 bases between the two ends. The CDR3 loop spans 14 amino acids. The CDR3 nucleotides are TGTGCCAGCAGCTTGGAAGCGTTGAACACTGAAGCTTTCTTT. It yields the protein CASSLEALNTEAFF.